These 19 T cell receptor beta chains share one sample of origin, sequenced in a study of blood T cell repertoires in COVID-19. Assay: immunoSEQ multiplex PCR; the TCRdb copy retains only in-frame clones and omits some. The sample lists approximately 220,000 clones; about four fifths were seen once. The sequenced material came from peripheral blood. These receptor sequences come from a woman between 50 and 59 years old with acute or convalescent COVID-19.

This clone was detected only once. The chain combines TRBV6-5 with TRBJ1-1, with 11 bases aligning to TRBD1. The germline V gene encodes CDR1 MNHEY and CDR2 SVGAGI. The junction had 7 bases not matched to a gene; V was cut back by 8 bases and J by 2 bases. CDR3 size: 15 residues. This CDR3 is CASFRRTGGNTEAFF. CDR3 in DNA: TGTGCCAGCTTCAGGAGGACAGGGGGCAACACTGAAGCTTTCTTT.

The genes are TRBV3-1 (or the pseudogene TRBV3-2) and TRBJ2-1, with a possible D match to TRBD2 (5 bases). Germline loops: CDR1 LGHDT, CDR2 YNNKEL (reference sequence). This CDR3 is built from 20 residues. V shed 0 bases and J shed 10 bases, with 31 bases lying between them. CDR3 loop: CASSQDYWVSDWRNSEEQFF. For the CDR3, the DNA is TGTGCCAGCAGCCAAGATTACTGGGTCTCGGACTGGCGTAATAGTGAGGAGCAGTTCTTC.

The chain joins TRBV9 to TRBJ2-1, with 10 bases that match TRBD1. The CDR3 is 15 amino acids. In germline, CDR1 is SGDLS, CDR2 YYNGEE. The V and J ends lost 0 bases and 8 bases, in that order; junction bases with no gene match: 5. In nucleotides, the CDR3 is TGTGCCAGCAGCGTAGCTGGGGACAGGGGCGATGAGCAGTTCTTC. Protein product: CASSVAGDRGDEQFF.

The chain is built from TRBV28 and TRBJ2-1, with 9 bases that match TRBD2. V shed 5 bases, J shed 13 bases, and the junction held 9 bases outside the gene matches. From germline, CDR1 is MDHEN and CDR2 SYDVKM. This CDR3 contains 13 residues. The CDR3 protein is CASSKAGLAGQFF. For the CDR3, the DNA is TGTGCCAGCAGTAAAGCGGGGCTAGCGGGACAGTTCTTC.

The V gene is TRBV19, the J gene TRBJ2-3, with TRBD1 identical over 8 bases. Trimming removed 5 bases from V and 0 bases from J; junction bases left unmatched: 4. CDR1 and CDR2 from the germline V gene are LNHDA and SQIVND (reference sequence). The CDR3 totals 15 residues. The chain's CDR3 is CASSGQGASTDTQYF. The CDR3 DNA follows: TGTGCCAGTAGTGGGCAGGGGGCTAGCACAGATACGCAGTATTTT.

The rearrangement uses TRBV4-1 and TRBJ2-3; 7 bases line up with TRBD2. V lost 0 bases to trimming and J lost 2 bases; unmatched junction nucleotides: 2. The CDR3 contains 15 residues. Per germline, CDR1 MGHRA and CDR2 YSYEKL. The CDR3 DNA follows: TGCGCCAGCAGCCAAGAGGGGGGGAACACAGATACGCAGTATTTT. Translated, it gives CASSQEGGNTDTQYF.

Remarks on this clone: Germline and junction disagree at one end, which may indicate a read error. The chain employs TRBV7-7 and TRBJ2-5, with TRBD2 identical over 9 bases. Germline assignment: CDR1 SSHAT and CDR2 FNYEAQ (reference sequence). This CDR3 comprises 15 residues. The CDR3 coding sequence is TGTGCTAGCAGCTCCGGGACTAGCAATCAAGAGACCCAGTACTTC. Translated, it gives CASSSGTSNQETQYF.

This chain connects TRBV28 to TRBJ2-1; 9 bases map to TRBD2. V lost 5 bases and J lost 5; bases outside the gene matches: 7. CDR1 and CDR2 (germline): MDHEN, SYDVKM. There are 15 residues in the CDR3. Here the CDR3 reads CASSNAGGPNNEQFF. CDR3 DNA: TGTGCCAGCAGTAATGCGGGAGGGCCCAACAATGAGCAGTTCTTC.

V gene TRBV11-1 combines with J gene TRBJ2-3; 11 positions match TRBD1. After removal of 5 bases from V and 3 bases from J, the junction contained 4 bases not matched to a gene. Germline values: CDR1 SGHAT, CDR2 FQDESV (reference sequence). The CDR3 loop spans 15 amino acids. CDR3 region: CASSTGTGGTDTQYF. DNA of the CDR3: TGTGCCAGCAGCACCGGGACAGGGGGGACAGATACGCAGTATTTT.

This sequence joins TRBV6-6 and TRBJ2-7; 8 positions agree with TRBD1. This CDR3 is 12 amino acids long. J was trimmed by 6 bases and V by 7 bases; bases with no gene match: 5. The germline CDR1 and CDR2 sequences are MNHNY and SVGAGI (reference sequence). Written as DNA, the CDR3 is TGTGCCAGCATTCAGGGGGCCGGCGAGCAGTACTTC. Translation gives CASIQGAGEQYF.

The rearrangement uses TRBV15 and TRBJ2-1, with 12 bases aligning to TRBD2. V was clipped by 0 bases and J by 9 bases; unmatched bases: 12. The CDR3 totals 18 residues. Germline CDR1 is LNHNV and CDR2 is YYDKDF (reference sequence). This chain's CDR3 is CATSRERVRTSGNSEQFF. The CDR3 nucleotides read TGTGCCACCAGCAGAGAGCGGGTCCGGACTAGCGGGAATAGTGAGCAGTTCTTC.

A few counts support this clone. The CDR3 loop is CASSLGQGATYSNQPQHF. The CDR3 DNA reads TGTGCCAGCAGTCTAGGACAGGGAGCTACCTATAGCAATCAGCCCCAGCATTTT. The rearrangement uses TRBV6-6 and TRBJ1-5, with TRBD1 matching over 8 bases. This CDR3 spans 18 amino acids. Losses at the gene ends were 5 bases for V and 0 bases for J; bases not matched to a gene: 12. Germline values: CDR1 MNHNY, CDR2 SVGAGI (reference sequence).

The chain couples TRBV19 to TRBJ2-7; the match to TRBD2 covers 9 bases. CDR3 length: 15 residues. In germline, CDR1 is LNHDA, CDR2 SQIVND (reference sequence). Trimming cost V 10 bases and J 4 bases; bases outside gene matches: 14. This CDR3 is CATPPVTSGVYEQYF. In DNA, the CDR3 is TGTGCCACTCCCCCAGTGACTAGCGGAGTTTACGAGCAGTACTTC.

The chain combines TRBV28 with TRBJ1-4, with unresolved D. Trimming removed 4 bases from V and 5 bases from J, with 14 bases in between. The V gene's germline CDR1 is MDHEN and CDR2 SYDVKM. This CDR3 is built from 15 residues. The CDR3 region is CASSWAGSSNEKLFF. Here the CDR3 DNA reads TGTGCCAGCAGTTGGGCGGGATCGAGCAATGAAAAACTGTTTTTT.

This clone has only one observation. The chain carries TRBV2 and TRBJ2-7; 8 bases line up with TRBD1. The CDR3 consists of 15 residues. J lost 3 bases, V lost 3 bases, and 7 bases had no gene match. Germline V gene sequence: CDR1 SNHLY, CDR2 FYNNEI. The CDR3 here is CASSESRDRGYEQYF. The CDR3 DNA reads TGTGCCAGCAGTGAGAGCCGCGACAGGGGCTACGAGCAGTACTTC. The full variable domain, its missing parts supplied by reference TRBV2 and TRBJ2-7, is EPEVTQTPSHQVTQMGQEVILRCVPISNHLYFYWYRQILGQKVEFLVSFYNNEISEKSEIFDDQFSVERPDGSNFTLKIRSTKLEDSAMYFCASSESRDRGYEQYFGPGTRLTVT.

This chain uses TRBV18 with TRBJ2-5, with D unclear. This CDR3 has 16 amino acids. V dropped 0 bases and J dropped 4 bases, with 15 bases sitting between them. Looked up from germline, CDR1 is KGHSH and CDR2 is LQKENI. The CDR3 DNA follows: TGTGCCAGCTCACCACCTTTCTCCGGTATGCGAGAGACCCAGTACTTC. It translates to CASSPPFSGMRETQYF. The full variable domain, its missing parts supplied by reference TRBV18 and TRBJ2-5, is NAGVMQNPRHLVRRRGQEARLRCSPMKGHSHVYWYRQLPEEGLKFMVYLQKENIIDESGMPKERFSAEFPKEGPSILRIQQVVRGDSAAYFCASSPPFSGMRETQYFGPGTRLLVL.

DNA of the CDR3: TGTGCCAGCAGCCAAGCCGGGACTGGATCCTACGAGCAGTACTTC. Translating gives CASSQAGTGSYEQYF. The chain employs TRBV14 and TRBJ2-7; maybe TRBD2 (6 bases). V shed 1 base and J shed 1 base, with 11 bases lying between them. The CDR3 is 15 amino acids. The V gene's germline CDR1 is SGHDN and CDR2 FVKESK. Full variable domain (remainder filled in from reference TRBV14 and TRBJ2-7): EAGVTQFPSHSVIEKGQTVTLRCDPISGHDNLYWYRRVMGKEIKFLLHFVKESKQDESGMPNNRFLAERTGGTYSTLKVQPAELEDSGVYFCASSQAGTGSYEQYFGPGTRLTVT.

This clone was seen a few times. The chain links TRBV20-1 to TRBJ2-7; the D gene is possibly TRBD2 (5 bases). The CDR3 is 11 residues long. Germline CDR1 and CDR2: DFQATT and SNEGSKA (reference sequence). V was shortened by 5 bases and J by 3 bases, with 8 bases between the two germline ends. The CDR3 is CSAPRGYEQYF. CDR3 DNA sequence: TGCAGTGCTCCCCGGGGCTACGAGCAGTACTTC.

The chain joins TRBV12-3 or TRBV12-4 to TRBJ1-1, with TRBD1 as a possible D gene (5 bases). Trimming removed 4 bases from V and 4 bases from J, with 10 bases in between. The CDR3 covers 13 residues. The CDR3 DNA reads as TGTGCCAGCAGTTCAGGGTGGGGCACTGAAGCTTTCTTT. Encoded protein: CASSSGWGTEAFF.